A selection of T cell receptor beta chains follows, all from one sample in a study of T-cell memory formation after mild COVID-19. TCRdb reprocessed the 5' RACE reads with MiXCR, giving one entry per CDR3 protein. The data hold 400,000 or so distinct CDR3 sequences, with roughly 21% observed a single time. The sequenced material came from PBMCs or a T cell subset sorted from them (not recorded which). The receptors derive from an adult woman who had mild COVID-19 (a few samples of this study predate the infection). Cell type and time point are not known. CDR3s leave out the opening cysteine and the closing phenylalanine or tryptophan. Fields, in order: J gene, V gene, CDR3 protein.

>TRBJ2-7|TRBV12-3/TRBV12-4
ASGPGGVPYEQY
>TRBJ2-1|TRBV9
ASSVLSWDNEQF
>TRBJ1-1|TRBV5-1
ASSTATANTEAF
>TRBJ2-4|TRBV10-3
AISTGTGGIQY
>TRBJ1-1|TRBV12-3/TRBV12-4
ASSQDRDYTEAF
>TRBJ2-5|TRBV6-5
ASRLQETQY
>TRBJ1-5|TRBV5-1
ASSLGDSGGNQPQH
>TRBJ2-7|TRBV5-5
ASSRGQAYEQY
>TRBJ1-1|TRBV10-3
AISPIPRRGNTEAF
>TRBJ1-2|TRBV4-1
ASRYRDPGQDGYT
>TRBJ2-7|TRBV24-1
ATSVGDRYHEQY
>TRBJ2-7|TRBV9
ASSVGSGMTYEQY
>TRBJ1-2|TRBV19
ASQGTNYGYT
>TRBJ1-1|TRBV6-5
ASSYSLAARNTEAF
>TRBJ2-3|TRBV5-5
ASSLFGQGPALDTDTQY
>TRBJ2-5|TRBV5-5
ASSGRAAWEETQY
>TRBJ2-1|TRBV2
ASREGLAGGYPYNEQF
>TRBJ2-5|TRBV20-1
SARGLAGGGETQY
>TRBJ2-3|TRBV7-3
ASGRRVTDTQY
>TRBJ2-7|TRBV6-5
ASSYKGEITYEQY
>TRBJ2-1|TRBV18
ASSPPPGTSYNEQF
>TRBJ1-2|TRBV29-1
SVYSSYGYT
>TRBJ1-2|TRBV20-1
STQGRNYGYT
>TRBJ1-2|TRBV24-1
ATSWDRGFSNYGYT
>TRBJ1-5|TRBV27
ASRLTGTGGSQPQH
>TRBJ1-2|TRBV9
ASSLNPRTGGGYT
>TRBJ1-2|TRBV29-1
SVVEGIPYGYT
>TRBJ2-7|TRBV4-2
ASSPERGGLYEQY
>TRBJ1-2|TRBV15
ATSRDTAEMYGYT
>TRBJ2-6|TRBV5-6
ASRPQGGQGSSGANVLT
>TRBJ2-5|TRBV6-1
ASSDRGGQETQY
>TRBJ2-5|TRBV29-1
SALIQETQY
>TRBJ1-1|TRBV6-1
ASSERPGQDTEAF
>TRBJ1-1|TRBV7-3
ASSLTGASTEAF
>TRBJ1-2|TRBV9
ASSVSGREGGYT
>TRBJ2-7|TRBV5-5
ASSLRDSTYEQY
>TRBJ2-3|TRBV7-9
ASAWGRTDTQY
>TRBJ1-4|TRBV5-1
ASSVDRGEKLF
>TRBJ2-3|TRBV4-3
ASSQDPGGREDTQY
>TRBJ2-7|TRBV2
ASSAGRGQYEQY
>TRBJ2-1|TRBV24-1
ATSDSLAESSYNEQF
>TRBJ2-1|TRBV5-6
ASSPLVGGGVRGEQF
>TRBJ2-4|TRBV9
ASSADYVGTGKNIQY
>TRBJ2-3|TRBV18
ASSPQGGSGTDTQY
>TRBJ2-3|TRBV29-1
SVGKRDPVTDTQY
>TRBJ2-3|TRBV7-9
ASSLPGLATTDTQY
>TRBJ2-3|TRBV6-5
ASSGQNTDTQY
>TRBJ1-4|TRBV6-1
ASSEPRVGRKLF
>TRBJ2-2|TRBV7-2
ASSPDRVAGTGELF
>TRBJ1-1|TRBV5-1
ASSPTANTEAF
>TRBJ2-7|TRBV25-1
ASSVGDRLGEQY
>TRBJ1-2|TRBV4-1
ASSTTGVDGYT
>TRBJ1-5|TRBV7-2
ASSRGGDREDQPQH